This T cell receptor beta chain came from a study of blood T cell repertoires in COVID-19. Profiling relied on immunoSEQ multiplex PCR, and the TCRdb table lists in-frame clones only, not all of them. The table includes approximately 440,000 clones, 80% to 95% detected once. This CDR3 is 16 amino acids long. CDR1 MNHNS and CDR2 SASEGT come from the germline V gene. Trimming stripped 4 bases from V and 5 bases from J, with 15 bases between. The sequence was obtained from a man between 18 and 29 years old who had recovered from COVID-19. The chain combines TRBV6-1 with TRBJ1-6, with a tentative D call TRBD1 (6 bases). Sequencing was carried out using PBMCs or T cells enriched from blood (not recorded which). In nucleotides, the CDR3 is TGTGCCAGCAGTGTCCACCGGGACATAGATAATTCACCCCTCCACTTT. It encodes CASSVHRDIDNSPLHF.